This TCR beta chain was recorded in a study of cytomegalovirus exposure and HLA in healthy donors. As for the study in general: A prior analysis found 117 million unique TCR beta sequences from approximately 200 million T cells.

To note about this clone: As yet, its antigen is unknown.

The germline V gene encodes CDR1 MNHEY and CDR2 SMNVEV (reference sequence). V gave up 0 bases and J gave up 6 bases, with 6 bases separating them. This CDR3 is 13 amino acids long. The PCR ran on 60 Vbeta and 13 Jbeta primers. In the study's own analysis: There were 80 million to 95 million unique TCR beta chains by a later count, and some 12 million of them were shared. Here immunoSEQ multiplex PCR was the method, and the copy in TCRdb shows in-frame clones only, minus some. V, J and clone size derive from that table, while D and trimming were established from the DNA sequence. There are under 110,000 clones in the sample; 65% to 85% occur only once, and 2.5% to 3% lies in the top ten. Study conclusions and caveats: Using a false discovery rate of 0.05, a later analysis showed that 16,951 TCR beta sequences were associated with HLA alleles.

This receptor was identified in a male donor in good health and CMV-seropositive. The chain employs TRBV27 and TRBJ2-1; D is unclear. The source material was PBMCs. The CDR3 sequence is CASSLSRVNEQFF. The CDR3 DNA is TGTGCCAGCAGTTTATCGAGAGTCAATGAGCAGTTCTTC.